Below are 12 T cell receptor beta chains sequenced from a single sample in a study of blood T cell repertoires in COVID-19. This table comes from immunoSEQ multiplex PCR, and its TCRdb copy is limited to in-frame clones, with some not included. This table holds 7,500 to 10,000 clones, roughly 79% found once. Sequencing used peripheral blood. These receptors were obtained from a human donor in a cohort sampled during active COVID-19.

CDR3: CASSQLIRDRGYEQYF. The CDR3, as DNA: TGTGCCAGCAGCCAGCTAATCCGGGACAGGGGCTACGAGCAGTACTTC. The V gene is TRBV3-1 (or the pseudogene TRBV3-2), the J gene TRBJ2-7, with 10 bases fitting TRBD1. The length of the CDR3 is 16 residues. V lost 3 bases and J lost 3; bases outside the gene matches: 8. The germline V gene encodes CDR1 LGHDT and CDR2 YNNKEL (reference sequence).

This sequence joins TRBV2 and TRBJ2-7; TRBD1 matches at 10 bases. Per the germline V gene, CDR1 is SNHLY and CDR2 is FYNNEI. The V segment lost 7 bases and the J segment 4 bases; nucleotides outside the gene matches: 10. The length of the CDR3 is 15 residues. CDR3 bases: TGTGCCAGCACCGAAGGACAGGGGGATGGATACGAGCAGTACTTC. This sequence encodes CASTEGQGDGYEQYF. Variable domain in full (rest from reference TRBV2 and TRBJ2-7): EPEVTQTPSHQVTQMGQEVILRCVPISNHLYFYWYRQILGQKVEFLVSFYNNEISEKSEIFDDQFSVERPDGSNFTLKIRSTKLEDSAMYFCASTEGQGDGYEQYFGPGTRLTVT.

The chain uses TRBV27 and TRBJ2-7; 8 nucleotides line up with TRBD1. This CDR3 is 13 amino acids long. Unmatched junction bases numbered 3, after V lost 4 bases and J lost 4 bases. Germline V gene sequence: CDR1 MNHEY, CDR2 SMNVEV (reference sequence). The CDR3 DNA is TGTGCCAGCAGTTACGGACAGGGTTACGAGCAGTACTTC. This gives the protein CASSYGQGYEQYF.

The rearrangement links TRBV9 to TRBJ1-4, with 7 positions matching TRBD1. V gave up 2 bases and J gave up 3 bases; unmatched junction bases: 4. In germline, CDR1 is SGDLS, CDR2 YYNGEE. The CDR3 spans 15 residues. For the CDR3, the DNA is TGTGCCAGCAGCGTTACAGGGGTTGCTAATGAAAAACTGTTTTTT. Translated, it gives CASSVTGVANEKLFF.

This sequence joins TRBV27 and TRBJ2-2; perhaps TRBD1 as D (7 bases). V was pared by 5 bases and J by 4 bases, with 23 bases between. Germline V lookup: CDR1 MNHEY, CDR2 SMNVEV (reference sequence). This CDR3 contains 18 residues. CDR3 in amino acids: CASSPLQGGRGITGELFF. The CDR3 DNA is TGTGCCAGCAGTCCCCTCCAGGGGGGCCGGGGAATCACCGGGGAGCTGTTTTTT.

The chain recombines TRBV30 with TRBJ2-5; 7 nucleotides agree with TRBD2. The V gene end was trimmed by 1 base and the J gene end by 5 bases; junction bases not matched to a gene: 1. The CDR3 consists of 12 residues. Germline CDR1 is GTSNPN and CDR2 is SVGIG (reference sequence). CDR3 DNA: TGTGCCTGGAGTGAGGGAGGGGAGACCCAGTACTTC. Residues: CAWSEGGETQYF.

J is TRBJ1-6 and V is TRBV5-6; D is undetermined. Trimming took 8 bases from V and 12 from J, leaving 21 bases between them. The V gene's germline CDR1 is SGHDT and CDR2 YYEEEE. This CDR3 is built from 14 residues. The DNA for the CDR3 is TGTGCCAGTAGAGTCAACTCTTTAGGAGGACCCCTCCACTTT. Protein sequence: CASRVNSLGGPLHF.

The chain uses TRBV9 and TRBJ2-7; no firm D call. The ends were cut back, 0 bases at V and 1 base at J, with 8 bases in the middle. The CDR3 covers 14 residues. Germline assignment: CDR1 SGDLS and CDR2 YYNGEE. The CDR3 is CASSVGQLSYEQYF. The CDR3 DNA reads TGTGCCAGCAGCGTAGGGCAATTGTCCTACGAGCAGTACTTC.

The chain combines TRBV5-5 with TRBJ2-7; tentative D call: TRBD1 (5 bases). Germline values: CDR1 SGHKS, CDR2 YYEKEE (reference sequence). V lost 3 bases and J 0 bases, leaving 7 bases between the germline ends. The CDR3 covers 13 residues. Here the CDR3 DNA reads TGTGCCAGCAGCTCAGGGCCCTCCTACGAGCAGTACTTC. Translated: CASSSGPSYEQYF.

The chain joins TRBV6-6 to TRBJ1-2; D gene uncertain. The germline CDR1 and CDR2 sequences are MNHNY and SVGAGI (reference sequence). The CDR3 is 14 amino acids. Between the trimmed V and J ends, which lost 3 bases and 4 bases, there was a span of 12 bases. The CDR3 here is CASSYTGGSYGYTF. CDR3 in DNA: TGTGCCAGCAGTTATACCGGCGGTAGCTATGGCTACACCTTC.

V usage is TRBV7-2 and J usage is TRBJ2-7, with TRBD2 matching over 11 bases. The CDR3 is made up of 16 amino acids. The junction had 8 bases not matched to a gene; V was cut back by 5 bases and J by 2 bases. CDR1 and CDR2 (germline): SGHTA, FQGNSA. The CDR3 bases are TGTGCCAGCAGCCTAGTACCTAGCGGGGGGCCCTACGAGCAGTACTTC. Its translation is CASSLVPSGGPYEQYF.

V is TRBV7-9 and J is TRBJ2-5; no reliable D call. CDR3 length: 12 amino acids. The germline CDR1 and CDR2 sequences are SEHNR and FQNEAQ (reference sequence). V shed 3 bases and J shed 2 bases, with 4 bases lying between them. CDR3 DNA: TGTGCCAGCAGCTTGACTCAAGAGACCCAGTACTTC. Translating gives CASSLTQETQYF.